This T cell receptor beta chain comes out of a study of T cell changes during pregnancy in multiple sclerosis. The V gene lost 3 bases and the J gene lost 4 bases, with 17 bases spanning the gap. The germline CDR1 and CDR2 sequences are SGHTS and YDEGEE. CDR3 length equals 16 residues. Using immunoSEQ multiplex PCR, the repertoire was profiled, and TCRdb retains in-frame clones only, with some absent. The sample contains fewer than 100,000 clones, just over 90% of which appear only once. The J gene is TRBJ1-5, the V gene TRBV5-8; tentatively, D is TRBD1 (5 bases). The clonotype was recovered from a female donor in good health, enrolled as a control in a pregnancy study. This sample comprised peripheral blood, obtained after pregnancy. The CDR3 DNA reads as TGTGCCAGCAGCTCCACGACAGCGTCCATGAATCAGCCCCAGCATTTT. Protein sequence: CASSSTTASMNQPQHF.